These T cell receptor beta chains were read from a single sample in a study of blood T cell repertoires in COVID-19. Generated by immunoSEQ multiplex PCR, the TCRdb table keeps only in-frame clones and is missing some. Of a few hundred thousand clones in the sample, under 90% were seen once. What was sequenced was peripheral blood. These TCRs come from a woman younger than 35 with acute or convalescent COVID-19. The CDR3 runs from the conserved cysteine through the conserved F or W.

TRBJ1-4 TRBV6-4 CASSEKGATGEKLFF
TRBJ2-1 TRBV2 CASRPWTSGRIYEQFF
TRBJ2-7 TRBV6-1 CASSETDSYEQYF
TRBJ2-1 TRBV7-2 CASSLAPRERDEQFF
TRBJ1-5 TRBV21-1 CASRFGQFGNQPQHF
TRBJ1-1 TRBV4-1 CASSQAVYTEAFF
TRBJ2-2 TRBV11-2 CASSSTGGKGTGELFF
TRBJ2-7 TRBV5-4 CASSLGALSSYEQYF
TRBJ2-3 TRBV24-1 CATSHRGPSGRFSKDTQYF
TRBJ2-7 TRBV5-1 CASSLGLAPSYEQYF
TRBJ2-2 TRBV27 CASSFGGPLGGELFF
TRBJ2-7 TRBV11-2 CASSLRLAESSYEQYF
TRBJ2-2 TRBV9 CASSVVRGRNTGELFF
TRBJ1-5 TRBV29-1 CSAGRDNQPQHF
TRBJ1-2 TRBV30 CAWNDDRTRDGYTF
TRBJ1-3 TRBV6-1 CASSDPTGRRNTIYF
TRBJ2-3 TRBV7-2 CASSLGSSGSVTQYF
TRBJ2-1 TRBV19 CASTSSTSGSNEQFF
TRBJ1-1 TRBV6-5 CASRFTTGAPDEAFF
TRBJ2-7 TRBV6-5 CASRIQRESYEQYF
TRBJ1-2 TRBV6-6 CASSSTRGGNYGYTF
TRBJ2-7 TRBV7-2 CASSSGQGTLFYEQYF
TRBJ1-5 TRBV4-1 CASSQERGWRGGGVNQPQHF
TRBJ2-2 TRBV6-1 CASSKATGTRRLRRGRNTGELFF
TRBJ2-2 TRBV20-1 CSASPPGHTGELFF
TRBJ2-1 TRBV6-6 CASSYLASGGSGAFF
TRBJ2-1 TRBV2 CASSDPQGARYEQFF
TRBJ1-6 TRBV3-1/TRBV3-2 CASSQERGQGANSPLHF
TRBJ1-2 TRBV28 CASVAASNYGYTF